This T cell receptor beta chain originates from a study of T-cell reconstitution after alpha-beta-depleted transplantation in children. As it was prepared, the TCRbeta library received unique molecular identifiers. TCRdb independently ran MiXCR on the PCR reads; one entry per CDR3 protein. The table lists 700,000 to 950,000 distinct CDR3 sequences, roughly 16% of them singletons. Points on this clonotype: An end of the junction does not agree with germline; a read error may underlie this.

Germline V CDR1 and CDR2: SNHLY, FYNNEI. This CDR3 spans 14 amino acids. J is TRBJ2-7 and V is TRBV2, with TRBD1 matching 7 bases. The TCR was taken from a male patient younger than 18 who had a stem cell transplant for acute lymphoblastic leukemia, so the T cells may come from the graft donor. The starting material was PBMCs, mostly from graft donor cells, obtained 360 days after TCRalphabeta/CD19-depleted stem cell transplant. CDR3 DNA sequence: TGTGCGAGCAAACCCCCAGGACAGGCCTACGAGCAGTACTTC. This gives the protein CASKPPGQAYEQYF.